These 3 T cell receptor beta chains originate from one sample sequenced in a study of Ad26.COV2.S vaccination and SARS-CoV-2 variants listed by TCRdb under 2021. The label giving this sample's treatment or condition can be read as: about 20 received Ad26.COV2.S at low or high dose, single or two shots; roughly 5 received placebo; per-sample allocation not given. Repertoires of vaccine and placebo recipients were sequenced from samples collected on day 63 after the first injection. Preparation of the library involved the immunoSEQ multiplex PCR assay. The table was pulled from immuneACCESS by TCRdb, which kept in-frame rearrangements only. Such tables lose some clones; where checked, under half of the loss comes from unresolved V genes, and the rest has no known cause. The sample profile shows about 350,000 clones; 75% to 90% of them were found once. In total, the top ten clones hold about 4.6% of the sample.

Sequences were derived from peripheral blood, sampled in a trial of Ad26.COV2.S vaccine versus placebo. The receptor set was obtained from a person between 18 and 65 years old who received the Ad26.COV2.S COVID-19 vaccine or a placebo.

V gene TRBV11-2 combines with J gene TRBJ1-2; D not certain. This CDR3 is built from 14 residues. The germline gives CDR1 SGHAT, CDR2 FQNNGV. Trimming pared 5 bases from V and 0 bases from J, leaving 10 bases between. The CDR3 here is CASSPLGSNYGYTF. In nucleotides, the CDR3 is TGTGCCAGCAGCCCCCTAGGATCTAACTATGGCTACACCTTC. Full variable domain (rest looked up from reference TRBV11-2 and TRBJ1-2): EAGVAQSPRYKIIEKRQSVAFWCNPISGHATLYWYQQILGQGPKLLIQFQNNGVVDDSQLPKDRFSAERLKGVDSTLKIQPAKLEDSAVYLCASSPLGSNYGYTFGSGTRLTVV.

In this sample, this clone turned up once. J is TRBJ1-1 and V is TRBV6-2 or TRBV6-3, with TRBD1 as a possible D gene (6 bases). CDR1 is MNHEY, CDR2 SVGEGT, per germline. The CDR3 extends over 19 amino acids. The V end was cut by 6 bases, the J end by 1 base, with 27 bases between. CDR3 region: CASSPLGQGPERPNTEAFF. CDR3 bases: TGTGCCAGCAGCCCTTTGGGACAAGGGCCGGAACGACCGAACACTGAAGCTTTCTTT.

The CDR3 DNA reads as TGTGCCAGCTCACCCACAGGGGTAATCAACTATGGCTACACCTTC. Amino acid sequence: CASSPTGVINYGYTF. This chain connects TRBV18 to TRBJ1-2; 7 nucleotides line up with TRBD1. J was trimmed by 2 bases and V by 3 bases; bases with no gene match: 6. Germline V CDR1 and CDR2: KGHSH, LQKENI. The CDR3 is 15 residues long.